Shown below are 17 T cell receptor beta chains from a single sample sequenced in a study of T cells expressing NK-cell markers. TCRdb processed the 5' RACE reads again and assigns one entry to each CDR3 protein, with no DNA. This table holds 200,000 to 300,000 distinct CDR3 sequences. The material sequenced was blood T cells: a sorted CD56 or NKG2C T cell subset, CD4+ or CD8+ T cells, or bulk PBMC T cells (not recorded which). These receptors came from a man aged 18-30 years in good health.

The rearrangement links TRBV29-1 to TRBJ2-1; TCRdb's assignment of TRBD2 cannot be checked, as there is no DNA. This CDR3 has 14 amino acids. Germline V gives CDR1 SQVTM, CDR2 ANQGSEA. The CDR3 sequence: CSVEAGGPGNEQFF.

This chain joins TRBV15 and TRBJ2-3. CDR1 is LNHNV, CDR2 YYDKDF, per germline (reference sequence). The CDR3 length is 12 residues. CDR3 loop: CATSRGMDTQYF.

This chain joins TRBV12-3 or TRBV12-4 and TRBJ2-1. This CDR3 spans 15 amino acids. The CDR3 spells CASSLGLGSYNEQFF.

This chain links TRBV10-3 with TRBJ1-6; TCRdb selects TRBD1, and the lack of DNA leaves this call unchecked. Germline CDR1 is ENHRY and CDR2 is SYGVKD. The CDR3 spans 14 residues. CDR3 sequence reads: CAISVGVDNSPLHF.

The chain combines TRBV10-3 with TRBJ1-1; TCRdb designates TRBD1, a call that cannot be tested without DNA. This CDR3 spans 11 amino acids. Germline CDR1 ENHRY, CDR2 SYGVKD. CDR3 amino acids: CAIRGGGEAFF.

The genes are TRBV7-2 and TRBJ1-6; lacking DNA, the TRBD1 call made by TCRdb goes unchecked. The CDR3 loop spans 16 amino acids. Germline CDR1 reads SGHTA; CDR2 reads FQGNSA. The CDR3 loop is CASSPFLGTGNSPLHF. Complete variable domain (other parts from reference TRBV7-2 and TRBJ1-6): GAGVSQSPSNKVTEKGKDVELRCDPISGHTALYWYRQSLGQGLEFLIYFQGNSAPDKSGLPSDRFSAERTGGSVSTLTIQRTQQEDSAVYLCASSPFLGTGNSPLHFGNGTRLTVT.

The V and J genes are TRBV7-9 and TRBJ1-1. CDR3 length equals 12 residues. The germline V gene encodes CDR1 SEHNR and CDR2 FQNEAQ (reference sequence). The CDR3 loop reads CASSFGRTEAFF.

This chain joins TRBV4-2 and TRBJ2-5; TCRdb picks TRBD2, but there is no DNA to check that call. Germline V gives CDR1 LGHNA, CDR2 YNFKEQ. The CDR3 extends over 16 amino acids. CDR3: CASSQSSGTLQETQYF.

This rearrangement joins TRBV4-3 to TRBJ2-7; absent DNA, TCRdb's TRBD1 call cannot be checked. The CDR3 length is 13 residues. The germline V gene encodes CDR1 LGHNA and CDR2 YSLEER. The CDR3 loop reads CASSQTQGYEQYF.

The chain carries TRBV4-2 and TRBJ2-1; TCRdb calls TRBD2, which cannot be checked without DNA. This CDR3 comprises 16 residues. CDR1 is LGHNA, CDR2 YNFKEQ, per germline. The CDR3 sequence: CASRQELAGGYNEQFF.

This rearrangement joins TRBV14 to TRBJ2-7; the TRBD2 assignment by TCRdb is unverifiable without DNA. CDR3 size: 17 residues. CDR1 is SGHDN and CDR2 is FVKESK in the germline V gene. This CDR3 is CASSQDRLSGYSYEQYF.

The chain carries TRBV19 and TRBJ2-1; the D gene TCRdb calls, TRBD1, cannot be checked with no DNA. The CDR3 runs to 13 residues. Germline V gene data show CDR1 as LNHDA and CDR2 as SQIVND (reference sequence). This CDR3 reads CASSIEQGNEQFF.

This chain uses TRBV30 with TRBJ1-6. Germline CDR1 GTSNPN, CDR2 SVGIG (reference sequence). CDR3 length: 12 residues. Here the CDR3 reads CAWSVGFSPLHF.

The rearrangement links TRBV20-1 to TRBJ2-5; as DNA is missing, the TRBD2 call by TCRdb cannot be tested. Germline CDR1 reads DFQATT; CDR2 reads SNEGSKA (reference sequence). CDR3 length: 15 residues. CDR3 in amino acids: CSARSGTSAPETQYF.

The chain employs TRBV29-1 and TRBJ2-5; TCRdb indicates TRBD1, and absent DNA this call remains unverified. The germline V gene encodes CDR1 SQVTM and CDR2 ANQGSEA. This CDR3 comprises 16 residues. The CDR3 loop is CSVEDLRTGLTKTQYF.

This chain links TRBV20-1 with TRBJ2-1; TCRdb's D gene call, TRBD2, goes unchecked for lack of DNA. The CDR3 covers 15 residues. Germline V gene data show CDR1 as DFQATT and CDR2 as SNEGSKA (reference sequence). The CDR3 reads CSARRRGTGHNEQFF.

V usage is TRBV6-1 and J usage is TRBJ1-5; TCRdb picks TRBD1, but there is no DNA to check that call. Germline V gene sequence: CDR1 MNHNS, CDR2 SASEGT. The CDR3 has 15 residues. CDR3 in amino acids: CASLKDRAANQPQHF.